Each of the 12 T cell receptor beta chains below was sequenced from the same sample in a study of control samples from healthy donors and cancer patients. The table came from immunoSEQ multiplex PCR; TCRdb's copy has only in-frame clones and leaves some out. The sample consists of under 200,000 clones, roughly 95% of them appearing once. The sample was blood. The source is a woman aged 55-69 years in good health.

The chain is built from TRBV11-1 and TRBJ2-5; D may be TRBD1 (6 bases). Germline V CDR1 and CDR2: SGHAT, FQDESV (reference sequence). This CDR3 has 16 residues. V was shortened by 3 bases and J by 5 bases, with 19 bases between the two germline ends. The CDR3 DNA reads as TGTGCCAGCAGCTTTGGGGGCAGGTCGGATGCTGAGACCCAGTACTTC. Its protein product is CASSFGGRSDAETQYF.

The chain couples TRBV7-7 to TRBJ2-5; 11 nucleotides match TRBD2. V lost 2 bases to trimming and J lost 1 base; unmatched junction nucleotides: 3. Germline lookup yields CDR1 SSHAT and CDR2 FNYEAQ (reference sequence). The CDR3 is 16 amino acids. In nucleotides, the CDR3 is TGTGCCAGCAGCTTAATCACTAGCGGGGGCCAAGAGACCCAGTACTTC. Translation: CASSLITSGGQETQYF. Using reference TRBV7-7 and TRBJ2-5 for the parts outside the CDR3, the full variable domain is GAGVSQSPRYKVTKRGQDVTLRCDPISSHATLYWYQQALGQGPEFLTYFNYEAQPDKSGLPSDRFSAERPEGSISTLTIQRTEQRDSAMYRCASSLITSGGQETQYFGPGTRLLVL.

This sequence joins TRBV27 and TRBJ1-1; D is possibly TRBD1 (5 bases). Germline assignment: CDR1 MNHEY and CDR2 SMNVEV (reference sequence). Deletions cut 3 bases from V and 1 base from J, with 6 bases between. The CDR3 has 13 residues. For the CDR3, the DNA is TGTGCCAGCAGTTTCACAGGGAACACTGAAGCTTTCTTT. Translating it yields CASSFTGNTEAFF.

This chain uses TRBV11-2 with TRBJ1-1; D gene ambiguous. The germline V gene encodes CDR1 SGHAT and CDR2 FQNNGV. Trimming removed 0 bases at V and 5 bases at J, with 10 bases between. CDR3 size: 14 residues. The chain's CDR3 is CASSLDTGRTEAFF. The CDR3 bases are TGTGCCAGCAGCTTAGATACCGGGCGGACTGAAGCTTTCTTT.

The J gene is TRBJ1-1, the V gene TRBV4-1; perhaps TRBD1 as D (6 bases). CDR3 size: 16 residues. V dropped 2 bases and J dropped 1 base, with 14 bases sitting between them. Per the germline V gene, CDR1 is MGHRA and CDR2 is YSYEKL. The CDR3 DNA reads as TGCGCCAGCAGCCAACTGACAGGAACCAAGAACACTGAAGCTTTCTTT. Translating it yields CASSQLTGTKNTEAFF.

DNA of the CDR3: TGTGCCAGCAGCCGTGACAGGGGGGACTATGGCTACACCTTC. Protein: CASSRDRGDYGYTF. This rearrangement joins TRBV11-2 to TRBJ1-2; 9 nucleotides match TRBD1. The CDR3 length is 14 residues. After removal of 5 bases from V and 3 bases from J, the junction contained 4 bases not matched to a gene. The germline V gene encodes CDR1 SGHAT and CDR2 FQNNGV.

The rearrangement links TRBV7-9 to TRBJ1-5; D unresolved. V shed 0 bases and J shed 7 bases, with 7 bases lying between them. The CDR3 covers 13 residues. Germline CDR1 reads SEHNR; CDR2 reads FQNEAQ (reference sequence). The CDR3 region has the DNA TGTGCCAGCAGCTTAGCGACGAGGCAGCCCCAGCATTTT. Its translation is CASSLATRQPQHF.

The chain combines TRBV6-6 with TRBJ1-2; D possibly corresponds to TRBD1 (6 bases). V was pared by 8 bases and J by 1 base, with 11 bases between. Looked up from germline, CDR1 is MNHNY and CDR2 is SVGAGI (reference sequence). The CDR3 covers 13 residues. In DNA, the CDR3 is TGTGCCAGCCAACCAGGGGATAACTATGGCTACACCTTC. Residues: CASQPGDNYGYTF.

The chain has TRBV5-6 and TRBJ1-1; a possible D gene is TRBD1 (6 bases). The V gene lost 3 bases and the J gene lost 1 base, with 10 bases spanning the gap. The germline gives CDR1 SGHDT, CDR2 YYEEEE. The CDR3 covers 14 residues. CDR3 bases: TGTGCCAGCAGCTACGGACAGAGGAACACTGAAGCTTTCTTT. Translating gives CASSYGQRNTEAFF.

This chain joins TRBV30 and TRBJ1-2; D not certain. Germline-derived CDR1 and CDR2 are GTSNPN and SVGIG (reference sequence). Trimming took 4 bases from V and 0 from J, leaving 15 bases between them. CDR3 length equals 15 residues. The DNA for the CDR3 is TGTGCCTGGAATCACGGACGGAAAACTAACTATGGCTACACCTTC. This encodes CAWNHGRKTNYGYTF.

With regard to this clone: An end of the junction does not agree with germline; a read error may underlie this. The chain is built from TRBV7-3 and TRBJ2-5, with 15 bases identical to TRBD2. The CDR3 extends over 14 amino acids. Germline CDR1 SGHTA, CDR2 FQGTGA. As DNA, the CDR3 is TGTGCCAGCAGCGTAGGACTAGCGGGGGGGCCAAAGAACTTC. Encoded protein: CASSVGLAGGPKNF.

This chain connects TRBV5-4 to TRBJ1-1; TRBD1 matches at 7 bases. J lost 1 base, V lost 0 bases, and 6 bases had no gene match. The CDR3 contains 16 residues. Germline CDR1 and CDR2: SGHNT and YYREEE (reference sequence). DNA for the CDR3: TGTGCCAGCAGCTTGGCCCCGACAGGGAGGAACACTGAAGCTTTCTTT. This codes for CASSLAPTGRNTEAFF.